The 8 T cell receptor beta chains reported below all come from one sample, sequenced in a study of shared clonotypes between healthy human individuals. Using immunoSEQ multiplex PCR, the repertoire was profiled, and TCRdb retains in-frame clones only, with some absent. The sample includes about 2 million clones, approximately 94% of them seen just once. As defined, naive CD8 cells were CD45RO-negative and positively selected for CCR7, with terminally differentiated effector memory CD45RA+ cells excluded. Specimen: naive CD8+ T cells sorted from blood. The receptors derive from a man in his late teens or twenties in good health.

This clone was seen once. V is TRBV6-6 and J is TRBJ2-7; 12 nucleotides align to TRBD1. J gave up 6 bases and V 1 base, and 4 bases lay outside the gene matches. CDR1 and CDR2 (germline): MNHNY, SVGAGI (reference sequence). The length of the CDR3 is 15 residues. Written as DNA, the CDR3 is TGTGCCAGCAGTTACTTCGGGACAGGGGGCATCGAGCAGTACTTC. Translating it yields CASSYFGTGGIEQYF.

This clone was observed once. This chain's CDR3 is CASSSPTDRPLYEQYF. CDR3 coding DNA: TGTGCCAGCAGCTCTCCGACGGACAGGCCCCTTTACGAGCAGTACTTC. The chain joins TRBV7-9 to TRBJ2-7, with 7 bases aligning to TRBD1. Germline V CDR1 and CDR2: SEHNR, FQNEAQ (reference sequence). With 4 bases clipped from V and 4 bases from J, the junction kept 13 bases outside the gene matches. The CDR3 contains 16 residues. The entire variable domain, with the rest obtained from reference TRBV7-9 and TRBJ2-7, is as follows: DTGVSQNPRHKITKRGQNVTFRCDPISEHNRLYWYRQTLGQGPEFLTYFQNEAQLEKSRLLSDRFSAERPKGSFSTLEIQRTEQGDSAMYLCASSSPTDRPLYEQYFGPGTRLTVT.

In the case of this clone: Other nucleotide sequences in the sample specify the same CDR3. The chain combines TRBV6-5 with TRBJ2-5; D is unresolved. Germline CDR1 is MNHEY and CDR2 is SVGAGI. The CDR3 spans 13 residues. V was pared by 1 base and J by 1 base, with 4 bases between. The CDR3 is CASSYYSQETQYF. Here the CDR3 DNA reads TGTGCCAGCAGTTACTACAGCCAAGAGACCCAGTACTTC.

The rearrangement links TRBV6-5 to TRBJ2-3; 9 bases line up with TRBD2. Germline loops: CDR1 MNHEY, CDR2 SVGAGI. The CDR3 has 15 amino acids. V gave up 3 bases and J gave up 4 bases; unmatched junction bases: 5. The chain's CDR3 is CASSYLAGVADTQYF. CDR3 sequence (DNA): TGTGCCAGCAGTTATTTAGCGGGAGTAGCAGATACGCAGTATTTT.

The rearrangement joins TRBV27 to TRBJ1-3, with 8 positions matching TRBD1. Losses at the gene ends were 5 bases for V and 0 bases for J; bases not matched to a gene: 9. Per germline, CDR1 MNHEY and CDR2 SMNVEV (reference sequence). The CDR3 extends over 17 amino acids. The CDR3 spells CASSATPGTGSGNTIYF. The CDR3 DNA is TGTGCCAGCAGTGCTACGCCCGGGACAGGCTCTGGAAACACCATATATTTT.

The V and J genes are TRBV5-6 and TRBJ1-1; 7 bases align to TRBD1. With V trimmed by 4 bases and J by 7 bases, 10 bases remained unmatched. This CDR3 comprises 14 residues. Germline V gene data show CDR1 as SGHDT and CDR2 as YYEEEE. CDR3 sequence (DNA): TGTGCCAGCAGCATTGGGGGGACAGAACTTGAAGCTTTCTTT. Protein sequence: CASSIGGTELEAFF.

The chain's CDR3 is CASSLVMGPGELFF. The CDR3 nucleotides read TGTGCCAGCAGCTTGGTTATGGGGCCCGGGGAGCTGTTTTTT. V usage is TRBV5-6 and J usage is TRBJ2-2; TRBD1 is a possible D gene (5 bases). Trimming pared 0 bases from V and 6 bases from J, leaving 9 bases between. This CDR3 has 14 amino acids. Germline loops: CDR1 SGHDT, CDR2 YYEEEE.

The chain employs TRBV6-5 and TRBJ2-5, with D possibly TRBD2 on 7 matching bases. Trimming took 0 bases from V and 5 from J, leaving 16 bases between them. The germline CDR1 and CDR2 sequences are MNHEY and SVGAGI. CDR3 size: 16 residues. CDR3 DNA: TGTGCCAGCAGTTACTCTGGGGGGGGGCCCTTGGAGACCCAGTACTTC. Protein sequence: CASSYSGGGPLETQYF.